This T cell receptor (beta chain) was identified in a study of beta chain features in type 1 diabetes. The authors reverse transcribed all of the isolated RNA, so sequencing captured expressed TCRB transcripts. TCRdb keeps only in-frame clones here, not all; method: immunoSEQ multiplex PCR. This sample has 110,000 or so clones; 40% occur once, and the top ten carry 0.065%. The V gene's germline CDR1 is MDHEN and CDR2 SYDVKM. Losses at the gene ends were 2 bases for V and 7 bases for J; bases not matched to a gene: 8. The length of the CDR3 is 16 residues. The chain carries TRBV28 and TRBJ2-7; TRBD2 matches at 13 bases. The TCR sequence derives from a woman aged 18-29 years in good health. The sequenced sample was stem cell memory CD4+ T cells from blood. The CDR3 DNA reads as TGTGCCAGCAGTTTACACGGACTAGCGGGAGTGGAGGAGCAGTACTTC. Protein: CASSLHGLAGVEEQYF. The full variable domain, with the rest looked up from reference TRBV28 and TRBJ2-7, is DVKVTQSSRYLVKRTGEKVFLECVQDMDHENMFWYRQDPGLGLRLIYFSYDVKMKEKGDIPEGYSVSREKKERFSLILESASTNQTSMYLCASSLHGLAGVEEQYFGPGTRLTVT.